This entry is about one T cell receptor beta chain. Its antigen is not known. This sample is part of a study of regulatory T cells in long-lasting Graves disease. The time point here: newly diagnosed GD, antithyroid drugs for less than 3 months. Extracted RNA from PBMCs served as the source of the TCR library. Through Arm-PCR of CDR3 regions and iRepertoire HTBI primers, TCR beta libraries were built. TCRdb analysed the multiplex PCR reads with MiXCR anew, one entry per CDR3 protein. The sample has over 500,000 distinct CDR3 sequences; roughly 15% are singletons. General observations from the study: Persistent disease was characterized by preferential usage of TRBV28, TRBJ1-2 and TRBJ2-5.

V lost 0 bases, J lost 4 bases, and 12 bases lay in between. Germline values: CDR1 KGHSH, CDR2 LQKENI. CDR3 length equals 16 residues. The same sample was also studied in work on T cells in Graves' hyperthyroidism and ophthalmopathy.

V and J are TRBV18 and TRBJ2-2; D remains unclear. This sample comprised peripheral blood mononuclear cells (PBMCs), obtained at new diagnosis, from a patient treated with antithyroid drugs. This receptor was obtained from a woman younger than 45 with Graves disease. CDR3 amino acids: CASSPPNSPITGELFF. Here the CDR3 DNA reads TGTGCCAGCTCACCACCGAATTCTCCGATCACCGGGGAGCTGTTTTTT.